This T cell receptor beta chain was documented in a study of cytomegalovirus exposure and HLA in healthy donors. The primer mix had 60 Vbeta and 13 Jbeta primers. Sequenced by immunoSEQ multiplex PCR; TCRdb stores in-frame clones only, minus some. The sample shows about 190,000 clones, about 77% of them seen only once. Details on this clone: Its antigen is not identified.

The germline V gene encodes CDR1 SGHRS and CDR2 YFSETQ. With V trimmed by 0 bases and J by 5 bases, 7 bases remained unmatched. The CDR3 consists of 15 residues. General observations from the study: Trimming of TCR beta V- and J-genes showed a link, identified in a later analysis, to a missense DCLRE1C variant. TCR beta chains numbering more than 150 were designated cytomegalovirus-associated. The authors considered a cluster of highly shared sequence variants likely to be a sequencing artifact.

V and J are TRBV5-1 and TRBJ2-7; TRBD1 matches 8 bases. The sample consisted of PBMCs. This TCR was sampled from a man aged 25 to 40 in good health and CMV-seropositive. The CDR3 DNA sequence: TGCGCCAGCAGCTTGGCCAATCAGGGGGCCCACGAGCAGTACTTC. Its protein product is CASSLANQGAHEQYF.